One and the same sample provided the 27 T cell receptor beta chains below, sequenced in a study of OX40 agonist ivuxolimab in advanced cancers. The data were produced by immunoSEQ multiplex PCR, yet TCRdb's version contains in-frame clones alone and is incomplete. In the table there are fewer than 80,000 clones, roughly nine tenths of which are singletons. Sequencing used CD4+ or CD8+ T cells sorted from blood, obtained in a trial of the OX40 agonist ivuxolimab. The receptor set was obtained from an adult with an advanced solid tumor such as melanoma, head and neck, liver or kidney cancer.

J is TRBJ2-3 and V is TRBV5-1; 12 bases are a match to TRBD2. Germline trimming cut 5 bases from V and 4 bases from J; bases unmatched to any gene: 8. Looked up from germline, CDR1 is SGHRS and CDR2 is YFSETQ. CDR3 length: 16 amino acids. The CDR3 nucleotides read TGCGCCAGCAGGGACCAGACTAGCGGGAGTCCAGATACGCAGTATTTT. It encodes CASRDQTSGSPDTQYF.

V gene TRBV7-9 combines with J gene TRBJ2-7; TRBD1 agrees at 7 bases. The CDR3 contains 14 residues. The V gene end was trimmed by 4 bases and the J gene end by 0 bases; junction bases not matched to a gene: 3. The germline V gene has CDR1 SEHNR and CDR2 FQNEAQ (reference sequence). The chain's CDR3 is CASSSGQHSYEQYF. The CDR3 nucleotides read TGTGCCAGCAGCTCGGGACAGCACTCCTACGAGCAGTACTTC.

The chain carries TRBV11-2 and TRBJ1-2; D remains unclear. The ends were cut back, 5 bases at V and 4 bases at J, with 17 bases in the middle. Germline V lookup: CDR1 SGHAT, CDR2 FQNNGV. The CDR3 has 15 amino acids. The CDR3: CASSPVGGGGYGYTF. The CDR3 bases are TGTGCCAGCAGCCCCGTGGGTGGCGGAGGCTATGGCTACACCTTC.

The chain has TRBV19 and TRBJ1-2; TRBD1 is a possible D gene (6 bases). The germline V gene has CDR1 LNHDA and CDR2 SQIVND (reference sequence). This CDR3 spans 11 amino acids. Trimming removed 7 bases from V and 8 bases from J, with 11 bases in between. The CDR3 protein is CASTGGAGYTF. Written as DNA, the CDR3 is TGTGCCAGTACCGGGGGCGCAGGCTACACCTTC.

Here the CDR3 DNA reads TGTGCCAGCAGCGCTAGCGGGACGGGTGATGAGCAGTTCTTC. This encodes CASSASGTGDEQFF. The rearrangement uses TRBV9 and TRBJ2-1, with 9 bases identical to TRBD2. Germline V CDR1 and CDR2: SGDLS, YYNGEE. J lost 8 bases, V lost 3 bases, and 6 bases had no gene match. The CDR3 totals 14 residues.

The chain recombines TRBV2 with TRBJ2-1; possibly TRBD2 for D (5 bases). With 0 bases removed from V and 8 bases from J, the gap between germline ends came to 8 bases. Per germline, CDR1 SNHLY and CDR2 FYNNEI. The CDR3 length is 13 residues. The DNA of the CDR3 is TGTGCCAGCAGTGAAGCTTCGGGATATGAGCAGTTCTTC. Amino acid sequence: CASSEASGYEQFF.

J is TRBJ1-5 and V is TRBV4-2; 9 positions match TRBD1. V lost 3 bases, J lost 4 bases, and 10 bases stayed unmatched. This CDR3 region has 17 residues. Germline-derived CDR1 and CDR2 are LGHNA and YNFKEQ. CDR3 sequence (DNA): TGTGCCAGCAGCCAGGATTTCACGGGACAGGGTAATCAGCCCCAGCATTTT. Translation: CASSQDFTGQGNQPQHF.

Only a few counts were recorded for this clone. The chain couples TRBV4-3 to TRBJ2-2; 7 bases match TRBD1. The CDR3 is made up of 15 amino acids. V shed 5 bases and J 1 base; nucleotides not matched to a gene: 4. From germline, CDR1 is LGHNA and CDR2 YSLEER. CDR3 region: CASSADRWNTGELFF. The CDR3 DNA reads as TGCGCCAGCAGCGCGGACAGGTGGAACACCGGGGAGCTGTTTTTT.

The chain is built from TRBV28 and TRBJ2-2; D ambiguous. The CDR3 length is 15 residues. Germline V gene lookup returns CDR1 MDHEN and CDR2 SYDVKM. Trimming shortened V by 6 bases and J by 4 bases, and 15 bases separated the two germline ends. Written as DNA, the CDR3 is TGTGCCAGCAGCCCCACTTCGTCTTCCACCGGGGAGCTGTTTTTT. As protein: CASSPTSSSTGELFF.

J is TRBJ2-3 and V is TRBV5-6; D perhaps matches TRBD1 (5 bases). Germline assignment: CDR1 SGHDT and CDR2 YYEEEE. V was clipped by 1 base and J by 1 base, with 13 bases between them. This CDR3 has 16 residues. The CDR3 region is CASSLILGPGTDTQYF. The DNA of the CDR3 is TGTGCCAGCAGCTTGATTCTGGGGCCGGGCACAGATACGCAGTATTTT.

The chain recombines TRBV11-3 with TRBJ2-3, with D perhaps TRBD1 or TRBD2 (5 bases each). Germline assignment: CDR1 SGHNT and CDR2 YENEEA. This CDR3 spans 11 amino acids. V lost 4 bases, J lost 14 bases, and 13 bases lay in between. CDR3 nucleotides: TGTGCCAGCAGCTCCGGGACCCCGGGGTATTTT. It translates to CASSSGTPGYF.

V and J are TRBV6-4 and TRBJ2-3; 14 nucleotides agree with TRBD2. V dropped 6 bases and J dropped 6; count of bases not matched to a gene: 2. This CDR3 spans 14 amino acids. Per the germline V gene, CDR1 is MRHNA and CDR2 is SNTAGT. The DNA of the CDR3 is TGTGCCAGCAGCGGGACTAGCGGGAGTGATACGCAGTATTTT. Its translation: CASSGTSGSDTQYF.

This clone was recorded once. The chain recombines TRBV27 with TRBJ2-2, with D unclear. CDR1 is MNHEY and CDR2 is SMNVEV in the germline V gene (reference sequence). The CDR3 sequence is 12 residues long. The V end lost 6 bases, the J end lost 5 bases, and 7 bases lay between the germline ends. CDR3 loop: CASRLDTGELFF. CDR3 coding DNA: TGTGCCAGCAGATTGGATACCGGGGAGCTGTTTTTT.

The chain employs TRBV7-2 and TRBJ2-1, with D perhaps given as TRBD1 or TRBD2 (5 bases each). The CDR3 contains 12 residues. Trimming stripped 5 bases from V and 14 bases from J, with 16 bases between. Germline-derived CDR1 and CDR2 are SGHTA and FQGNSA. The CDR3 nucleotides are TGTGCCAGCAGCCCGGGGACGATTTCAGAGTTCTTC. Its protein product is CASSPGTISEFF. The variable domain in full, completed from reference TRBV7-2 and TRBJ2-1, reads GAGVSQSPSNKVTEKGKDVELRCDPISGHTALYWYRQSLGQGLEFLIYFQGNSAPDKSGLPSDRFSAERTGGSVSTLTIQRTQQEDSAVYLCASSPGTISEFFGPGTRLTVL.

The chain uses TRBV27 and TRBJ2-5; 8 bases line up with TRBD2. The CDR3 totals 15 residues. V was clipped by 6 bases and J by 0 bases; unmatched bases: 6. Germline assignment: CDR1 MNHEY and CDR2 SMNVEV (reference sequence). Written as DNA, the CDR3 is TGTGCCAGCAGGGTAGCGGGATATTACCAAGAGACCCAGTACTTC. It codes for CASRVAGYYQETQYF.

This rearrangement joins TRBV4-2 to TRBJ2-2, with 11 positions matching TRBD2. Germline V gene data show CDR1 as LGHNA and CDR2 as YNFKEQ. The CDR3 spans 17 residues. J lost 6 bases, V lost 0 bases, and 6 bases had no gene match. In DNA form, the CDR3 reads TGTGCCAGCAGCCAAGATCGAACTAGCGGGAGTCCCGGGGAGCTGTTTTTT. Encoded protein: CASSQDRTSGSPGELFF.

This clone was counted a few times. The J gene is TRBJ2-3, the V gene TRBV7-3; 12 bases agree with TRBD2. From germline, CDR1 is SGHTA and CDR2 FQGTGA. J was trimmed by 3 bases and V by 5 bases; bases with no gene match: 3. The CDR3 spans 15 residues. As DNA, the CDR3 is TGTGCCAGCAGCCGCGGGACTAGCGGGACAGATACGCAGTATTTT. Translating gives CASSRGTSGTDTQYF.

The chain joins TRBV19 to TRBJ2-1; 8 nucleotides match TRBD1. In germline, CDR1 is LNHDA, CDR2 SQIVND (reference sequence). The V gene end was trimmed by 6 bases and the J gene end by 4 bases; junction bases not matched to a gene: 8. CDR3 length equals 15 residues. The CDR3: CASSDGQGFYNEQFF. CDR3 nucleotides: TGTGCCAGTAGCGACGGACAGGGTTTTTACAATGAGCAGTTCTTC.

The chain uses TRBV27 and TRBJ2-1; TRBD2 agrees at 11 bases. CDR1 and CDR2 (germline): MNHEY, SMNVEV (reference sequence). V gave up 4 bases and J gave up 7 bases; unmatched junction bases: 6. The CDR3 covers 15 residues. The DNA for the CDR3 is TGTGCCAGCAGTTCCCGACTAGCGGGGTTGAATGAGCAGTTCTTC. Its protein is CASSSRLAGLNEQFF.

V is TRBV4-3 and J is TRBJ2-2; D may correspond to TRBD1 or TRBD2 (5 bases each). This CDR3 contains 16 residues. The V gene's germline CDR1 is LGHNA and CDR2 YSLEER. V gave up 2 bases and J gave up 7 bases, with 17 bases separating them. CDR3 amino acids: CASSQLWDQPDGELFF. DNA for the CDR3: TGCGCCAGCAGCCAACTTTGGGACCAGCCGGACGGGGAGCTGTTTTTT.

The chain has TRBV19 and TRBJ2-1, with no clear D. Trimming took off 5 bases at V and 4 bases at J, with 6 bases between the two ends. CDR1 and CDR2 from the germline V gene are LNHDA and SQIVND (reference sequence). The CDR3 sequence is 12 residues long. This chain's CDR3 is CASSFGYNEQFF. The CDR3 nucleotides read TGTGCCAGTAGTTTCGGTTACAATGAGCAGTTCTTC. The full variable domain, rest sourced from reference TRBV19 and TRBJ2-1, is DGGITQSPKYLFRKEGQNVTLSCEQNLNHDAMYWYRQDPGQGLRLIYYSQIVNDFQKGDIAEGYSVSREKKESFPLTVTSAQKNPTAFYLCASSFGYNEQFFGPGTRLTVL.

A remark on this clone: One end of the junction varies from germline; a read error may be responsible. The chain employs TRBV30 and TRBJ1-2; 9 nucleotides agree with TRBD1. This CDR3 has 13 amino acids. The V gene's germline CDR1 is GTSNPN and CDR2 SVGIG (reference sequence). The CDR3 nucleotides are TGTGCCTGGAATCCGGGGACAGGGCAATTTTGGGCCTTC. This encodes CAWNPGTGQFWAF.

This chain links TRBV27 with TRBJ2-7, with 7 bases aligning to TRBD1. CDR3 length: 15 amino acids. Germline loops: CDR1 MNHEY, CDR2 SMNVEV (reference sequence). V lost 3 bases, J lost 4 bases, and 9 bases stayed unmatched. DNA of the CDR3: TGTGCCAGCAGTTTGACCGGGACAGCCAGATACGAGCAGTACTTC. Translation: CASSLTGTARYEQYF.

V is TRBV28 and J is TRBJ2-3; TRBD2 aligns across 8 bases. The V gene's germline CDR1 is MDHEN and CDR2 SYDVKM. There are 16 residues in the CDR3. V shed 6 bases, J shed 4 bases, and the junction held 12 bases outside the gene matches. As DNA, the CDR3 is TGTGCCAGCAGCCTAATGACTAGCGCCCTCCCAGATACGCAGTATTTT. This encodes CASSLMTSALPDTQYF.

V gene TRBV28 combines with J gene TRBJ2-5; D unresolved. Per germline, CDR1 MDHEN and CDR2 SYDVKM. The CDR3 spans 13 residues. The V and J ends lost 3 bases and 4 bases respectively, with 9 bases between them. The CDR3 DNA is TGTGCCAGCAGTTTCGGTCTAATAGAGACCCAGTACTTC. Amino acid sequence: CASSFGLIETQYF. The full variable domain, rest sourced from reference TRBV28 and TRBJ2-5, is DVKVTQSSRYLVKRTGEKVFLECVQDMDHENMFWYRQDPGLGLRLIYFSYDVKMKEKGDIPEGYSVSREKKERFSLILESASTNQTSMYLCASSFGLIETQYFGPGTRLLVL.

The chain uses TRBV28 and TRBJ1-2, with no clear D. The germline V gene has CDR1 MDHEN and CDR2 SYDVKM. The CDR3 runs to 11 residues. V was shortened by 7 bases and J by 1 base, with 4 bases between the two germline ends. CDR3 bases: TGTGCCAGCAACCTTAACTATGGCTACACCTTC. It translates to CASNLNYGYTF.

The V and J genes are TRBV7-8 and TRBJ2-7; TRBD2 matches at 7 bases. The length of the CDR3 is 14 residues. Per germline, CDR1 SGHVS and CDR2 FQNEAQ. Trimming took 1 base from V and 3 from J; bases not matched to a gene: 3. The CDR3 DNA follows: TGTGCCAGCAGCTTAGGAGCGGGGAACTACGAGCAGTACTTC. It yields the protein CASSLGAGNYEQYF.